Below are 16 T cell receptor beta chains sequenced from a single sample in a study of breast tumors, draining lymph nodes, adjacent tissues. Breast cancer patients provided tissue from their axillary draining lymph nodes. TCRdb reprocessed the multiplex PCR reads via MiXCR and lists one record per CDR3 protein. The sample includes 250,000 or so distinct CDR3 sequences, 30% of them seen just once. Material for sequencing was axillary lymph node tissue. The receptors originated from a female donor with breast cancer. Some clones in this sample may be carry-over from other donors' samples.

This clonotype was detected only once. V gene TRBV24-1 combines with J gene TRBJ1-2; tentative D call: TRBD1 (6 bases). Germline CDR1 is KGHDR and CDR2 is SFDVKD. Trimming shortened V by 8 bases and J by 1 base, and 16 bases separated the two germline ends. This CDR3 region has 15 residues. CDR3 residues: CATNQYRENNYGYTF. The DNA of the CDR3 is TGTGCCACCAACCAATACAGGGAAAATAACTATGGCTACACCTTC.

Comment on this clonotype: Given a much more abundant clone one base away, this may be a read error. This sequence joins TRBV4-1 and TRBJ2-2; possibly TRBD2 for D (6 bases). CDR1 and CDR2 from the germline V gene are MGHRA and YSYEKL. This CDR3 has 17 residues. CDR3 region: CASSQDRGLTNTGGLFF. The DNA of the CDR3 is TGCGCCAGCAGCCAAGATAGAGGGCTAACGAACACCGGGGGGCTGTTTTTT.

This clonotype has just a few counts. The chain uses TRBV28 and TRBJ2-1, with D perhaps matching TRBD1 or TRBD2 (5 bases each). Trimming removed 4 bases from V and 1 base from J, with 14 bases in between. The CDR3 consists of 16 residues. Per germline, CDR1 MDHEN and CDR2 SYDVKM. The CDR3 spells CASSSAAEGSYNEQFF. CDR3 nucleotide sequence: TGTGCCAGCAGTTCGGCCGCAGAGGGGTCCTACAATGAGCAGTTCTTC.

The chain joins TRBV24-1 to TRBJ2-3, with TRBD1 matching 7 bases. This CDR3 spans 18 amino acids. Germline CDR1 reads KGHDR; CDR2 reads SFDVKD. V lost 1 base, J lost 2 bases, and 11 bases stayed unmatched. CDR3 DNA sequence: TGTGCCACCAGTGATTTTCGGAACAGGGGACGACCCACAGATACGCAGTATTTT. Its translation is CATSDFRNRGRPTDTQYF.

This clonotype has ten or more counts. The chain combines TRBV11-2 with TRBJ2-2, with D unclear. CDR1 and CDR2 (germline): SGHAT, FQNNGV. The CDR3 is 13 residues long. V shed 5 bases and J shed 2 bases, with 6 bases lying between them. CDR3 DNA: TGTGCCAGCAGCCCCATCAACACCGGGGAGCTGTTTTTT. It translates to CASSPINTGELFF.

This clonotype was detected ten times or more. The chain carries TRBV6-5 and TRBJ1-6; D not resolved. Germline CDR1 and CDR2: MNHEY and SVGAGI. There are 13 residues in the CDR3. Trimming cost V 2 bases and J 10 bases, with 9 bases left between them. As DNA, the CDR3 is TGTGCCAGCAGTTACAATGGGCTCTCACCCCTCCACTTT. Translated: CASSYNGLSPLHF.

At least ten counts were recorded for this clonotype. This chain joins TRBV29-1 and TRBJ2-3; TRBD1 might be the D (7 bases). Germline assignment: CDR1 SQVTM and CDR2 ANQGSEA. This CDR3 spans 14 amino acids. V lost 4 bases and J 1 base, leaving 12 bases between the germline ends. The DNA for the CDR3 is TGCAGCGTTGCAGGGGGGAGTGGCACAGATACGCAGTATTTT. It encodes CSVAGGSGTDTQYF.

This clonotype was seen repeatedly, ten times or more. The CDR3 DNA reads TGTGCCAGCAGCTTAGTAGGGTCGGGGACCCAGTACTTC. This codes for CASSLVGSGTQYF. The chain links TRBV13 to TRBJ2-5; D call uncertain. The CDR3 length is 13 residues. From germline, CDR1 is PRHDT and CDR2 FYEKMQ (reference sequence). The germline V and J ends were trimmed by 1 base and 7 bases, with 10 bases remaining between them.

Remarks on this clonotype: The junction differs from germline at one of its ends, possibly a read error. The rearrangement links TRBV7-2 to TRBJ2-1; no firm D call. The germline gives CDR1 SGHTA, CDR2 FQGNSA. The CDR3 loop spans 14 amino acids. The CDR3 nucleotides read TGTGCCAGCGGCTTGATGGGATCCTACAATGAGCAGTTCTTC. This translates into CASGLMGSYNEQFF.

This clonotype has a handful of counts. The chain employs TRBV6-4 and TRBJ2-3; 12 bases match TRBD2. The ends lost 3 bases at V and 3 bases at J; junction bases unmatched: 4. The CDR3 totals 16 residues. Looked up from germline, CDR1 is MRHNA and CDR2 is SNTAGT. This chain's CDR3 is CASSEFGLAGTDTQYF. The DNA for the CDR3 is TGTGCCAGCAGTGAATTCGGACTAGCGGGGACAGATACGCAGTATTTT.

V usage is TRBV27 and J usage is TRBJ2-5; 11 nucleotides agree with TRBD1. V was pared by 6 bases and J by 11 bases, with 17 bases of the junction left unmatched. The CDR3 consists of 16 residues. Per germline, CDR1 MNHEY and CDR2 SMNVEV (reference sequence). The CDR3: CASRGGRDRGNNEQYF. The CDR3 coding sequence is TGTGCCAGCAGGGGGGGAAGGGACAGGGGGAACAATGAGCAGTACTTC.

As concerns this clonotype: This is likely a read error, given that the CDR3 carries no conserved phenylalanine or tryptophan at its end. J is TRBJ2-1 and V is TRBV9; TRBD2 agrees at 12 bases. V was pared by 4 bases and J by 9 bases, with 8 bases of the junction left unmatched. In germline, CDR1 is SGDLS, CDR2 YYNGEE. This CDR3 region has 15 residues. The CDR3 nucleotides are TGTGCCAGCAGCTCAAGACTAGCGGGAGTAGGTGAGCAGTTCTCC. It codes for CASSSRLAGVGEQFS.

A word on this clonotype: The junction shows a germline mismatch at one end, possibly a read error. The gene calls are TRBV6-4 and TRBJ2-2; tentatively, D is TRBD2 (5 bases). This CDR3 contains 14 residues. Per germline, CDR1 MRHNA and CDR2 SNTAGT. The CDR3 region is CASSHSTHTGELFF. The CDR3 DNA is TGTGCCAGCAGTCACTCGACACACACCGGGGAACTGTTTTTT.

Remarks on this clonotype: This may come from a read error, since a much larger clone is one base off. The V gene is TRBV20-1, the J gene TRBJ2-1; 11 bases map to TRBD2. CDR3 length: 15 residues. Trimming at V came to 6 bases and at J to 6 bases, leaving 10 bases not matched to a gene. Germline V gives CDR1 DFQATT, CDR2 SNEGSKA (reference sequence). CDR3 sequence (DNA): TGCAGTGCGTCCACTAGCGGGAGAACCCCCAATGAGCAGTTCTTC. It codes for CSASTSGRTPNEQFF.

As for this clonotype: Germline and junction disagree at one end, which may indicate a read error. This sequence joins TRBV5-1 and TRBJ2-5; perhaps D is TRBD1 or TRBD2 (5 bases each). Germline V lookup: CDR1 SGHRS, CDR2 YFSETQ. The CDR3 consists of 13 residues. CDR3 protein: CASRLGVGETQYF. The CDR3 DNA follows: TGCGCCAGCAGGTTGGGGGTTGGAGAGACCCAGTACTTC.

This clonotype showed up many times. This chain joins TRBV4-1 and TRBJ1-2; TRBD1 matches 10 bases. Trimming took 0 bases from V and 4 from J; bases not matched to a gene: 5. Germline V gene lookup returns CDR1 MGHRA and CDR2 YSYEKL. The CDR3 has 16 amino acids. As DNA, the CDR3 is TGCGCCAGCAGCCAAGATGTGACAGGGGGCATCTATGGCTACACCTTC. Amino acid sequence: CASSQDVTGGIYGYTF.